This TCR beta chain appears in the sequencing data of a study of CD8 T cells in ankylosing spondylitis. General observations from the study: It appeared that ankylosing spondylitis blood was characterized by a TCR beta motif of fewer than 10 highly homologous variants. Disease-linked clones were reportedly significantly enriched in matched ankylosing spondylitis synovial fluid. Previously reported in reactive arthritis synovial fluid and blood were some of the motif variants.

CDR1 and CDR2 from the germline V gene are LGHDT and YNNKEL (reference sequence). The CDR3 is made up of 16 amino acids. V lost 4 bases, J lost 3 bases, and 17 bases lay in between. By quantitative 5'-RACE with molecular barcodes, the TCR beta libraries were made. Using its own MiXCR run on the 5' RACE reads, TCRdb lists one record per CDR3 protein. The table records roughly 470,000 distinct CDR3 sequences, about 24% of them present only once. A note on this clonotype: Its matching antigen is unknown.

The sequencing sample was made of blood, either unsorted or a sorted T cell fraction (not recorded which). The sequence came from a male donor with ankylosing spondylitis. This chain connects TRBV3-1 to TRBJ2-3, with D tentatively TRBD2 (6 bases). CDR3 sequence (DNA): TGTGCCAGCAGCCGGGGACTGATGGGCAGTACAGATACGCAGTATTTT. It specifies CASSRGLMGSTDTQYF.